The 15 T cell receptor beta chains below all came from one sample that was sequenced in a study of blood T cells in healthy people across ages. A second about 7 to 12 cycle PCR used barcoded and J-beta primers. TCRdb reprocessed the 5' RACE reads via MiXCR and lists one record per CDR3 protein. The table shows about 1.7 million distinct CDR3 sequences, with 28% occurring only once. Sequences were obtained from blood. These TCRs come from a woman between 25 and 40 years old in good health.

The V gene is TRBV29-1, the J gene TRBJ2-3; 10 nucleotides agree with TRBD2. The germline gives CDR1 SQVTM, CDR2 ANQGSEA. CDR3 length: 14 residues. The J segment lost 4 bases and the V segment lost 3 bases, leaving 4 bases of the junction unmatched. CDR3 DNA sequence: TGCAGCGTTGACCCAGCGGGAGGGGCAGATACGCAGTATTTT. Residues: CSVDPAGGADTQYF.

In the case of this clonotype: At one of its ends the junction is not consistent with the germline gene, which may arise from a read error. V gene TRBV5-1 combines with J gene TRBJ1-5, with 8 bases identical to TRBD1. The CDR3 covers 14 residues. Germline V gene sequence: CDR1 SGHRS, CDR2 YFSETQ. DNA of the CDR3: TGCGCCGGCAGCTTGGGACAGGAGGATCAGCCCCAGCATTTT. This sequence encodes CAGSLGQEDQPQHF.

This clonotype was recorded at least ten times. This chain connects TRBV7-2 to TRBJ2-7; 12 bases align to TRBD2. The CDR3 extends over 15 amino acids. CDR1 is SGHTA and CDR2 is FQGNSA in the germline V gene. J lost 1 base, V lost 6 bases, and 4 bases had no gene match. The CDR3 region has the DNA TGTGCCAGCAGTCGGACTAGCGGGGAATCCTACGAGCAGTACTTC. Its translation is CASSRTSGESYEQYF.

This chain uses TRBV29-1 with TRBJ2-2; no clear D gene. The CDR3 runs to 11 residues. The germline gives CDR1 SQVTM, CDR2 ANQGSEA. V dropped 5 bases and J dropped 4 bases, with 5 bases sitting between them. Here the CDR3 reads CSVYGTGELFF. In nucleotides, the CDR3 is TGCAGCGTTTACGGCACCGGGGAGCTGTTTTTT.

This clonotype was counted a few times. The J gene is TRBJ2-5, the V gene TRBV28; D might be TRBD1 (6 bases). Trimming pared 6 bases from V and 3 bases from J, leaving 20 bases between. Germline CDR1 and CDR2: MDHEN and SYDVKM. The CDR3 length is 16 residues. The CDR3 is CASRGAWKGREETQYF. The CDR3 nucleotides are TGTGCCAGCAGGGGGGCTTGGAAGGGTAGAGAAGAGACCCAGTACTTC. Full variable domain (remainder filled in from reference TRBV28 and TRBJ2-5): DVKVTQSSRYLVKRTGEKVFLECVQDMDHENMFWYRQDPGLGLRLIYFSYDVKMKEKGDIPEGYSVSREKKERFSLILESASTNQTSMYLCASRGAWKGREETQYFGPGTRLLVL.

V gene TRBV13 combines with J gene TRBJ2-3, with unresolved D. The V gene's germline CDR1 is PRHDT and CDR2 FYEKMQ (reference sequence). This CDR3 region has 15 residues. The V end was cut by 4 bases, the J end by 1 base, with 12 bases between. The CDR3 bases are TGTGCCAGCAGCTCGAGGAAGGTCCGCACAGATACGCAGTATTTT. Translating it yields CASSSRKVRTDTQYF.

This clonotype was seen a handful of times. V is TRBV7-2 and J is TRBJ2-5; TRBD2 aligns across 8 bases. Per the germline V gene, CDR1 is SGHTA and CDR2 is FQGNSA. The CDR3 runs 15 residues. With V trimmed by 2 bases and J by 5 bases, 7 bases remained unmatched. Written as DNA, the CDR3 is TGTGCCAGCAGCTTACCCGGGAGGGCCGGGGAGACCCAGTACTTC. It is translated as CASSLPGRAGETQYF. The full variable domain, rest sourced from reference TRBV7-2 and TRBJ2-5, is GAGVSQSPSNKVTEKGKDVELRCDPISGHTALYWYRQSLGQGLEFLIYFQGNSAPDKSGLPSDRFSAERTGGSVSTLTIQRTQQEDSAVYLCASSLPGRAGETQYFGPGTRLLVL.

Here the CDR3 DNA reads TGTGCCAGCAATCAAGGGTTTAGGAGACAGAGGACAGATACGCAGTATTTT. Translating gives CASNQGFRRQRTDTQYF. This chain uses TRBV12-3 or TRBV12-4 with TRBJ2-3, with D perhaps TRBD1 (5 bases). The CDR3 extends over 17 amino acids. Trimming pared 7 bases from V and 3 bases from J, leaving 23 bases between.

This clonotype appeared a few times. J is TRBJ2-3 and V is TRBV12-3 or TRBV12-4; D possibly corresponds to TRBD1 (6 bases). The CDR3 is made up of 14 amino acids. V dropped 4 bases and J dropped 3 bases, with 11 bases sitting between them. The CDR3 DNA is TGTGCCAGCAGTTACGATAGGGGGACAGATACGCAGTATTTT. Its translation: CASSYDRGTDTQYF.

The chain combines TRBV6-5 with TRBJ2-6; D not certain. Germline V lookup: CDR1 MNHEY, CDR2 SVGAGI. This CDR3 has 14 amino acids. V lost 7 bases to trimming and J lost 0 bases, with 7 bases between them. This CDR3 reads CASNDRSGANVLTF. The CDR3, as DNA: TGTGCCAGCAATGACCGCTCTGGGGCCAACGTCCTGACTTTC.

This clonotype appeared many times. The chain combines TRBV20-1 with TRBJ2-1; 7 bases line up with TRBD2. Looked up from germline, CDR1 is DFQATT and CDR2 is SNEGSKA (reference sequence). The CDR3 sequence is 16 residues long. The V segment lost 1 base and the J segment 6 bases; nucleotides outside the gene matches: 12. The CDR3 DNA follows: TGCAGTGCTAGAGCCCCCGGGCGGGAGATAAGCAATGAGCAGTTCTTC. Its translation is CSARAPGREISNEQFF.

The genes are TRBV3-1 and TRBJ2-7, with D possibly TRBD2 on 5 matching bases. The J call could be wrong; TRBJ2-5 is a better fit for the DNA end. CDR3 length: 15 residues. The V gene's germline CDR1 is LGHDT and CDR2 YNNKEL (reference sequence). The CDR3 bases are TGTGCCAGCAGCCAAGCAAGGCTAGCAGTACAGACCCAGTACTTC. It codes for CASSQARLAVQTQYF.

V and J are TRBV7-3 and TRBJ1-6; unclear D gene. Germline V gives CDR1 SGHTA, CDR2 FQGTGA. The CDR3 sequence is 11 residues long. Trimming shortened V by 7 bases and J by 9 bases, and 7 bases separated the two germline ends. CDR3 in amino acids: CASIIVSPLHF. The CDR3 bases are TGTGCCAGCATTATAGTTTCACCCCTCCACTTT.

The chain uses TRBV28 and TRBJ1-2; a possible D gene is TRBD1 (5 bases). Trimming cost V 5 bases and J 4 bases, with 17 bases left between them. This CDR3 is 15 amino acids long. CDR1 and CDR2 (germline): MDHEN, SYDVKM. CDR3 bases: TGTGCCAGCAGTCCATACGTCTCGGGGACCTATGGCTACACCTTC. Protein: CASSPYVSGTYGYTF.

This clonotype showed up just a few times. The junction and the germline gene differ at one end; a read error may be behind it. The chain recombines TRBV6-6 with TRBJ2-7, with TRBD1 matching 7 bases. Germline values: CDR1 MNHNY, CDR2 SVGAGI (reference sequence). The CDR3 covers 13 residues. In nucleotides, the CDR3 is TGTGCCGGCAGGAGTGGGACAGCCTACGAGCAGTACTTC. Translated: CAGRSGTAYEQYF.